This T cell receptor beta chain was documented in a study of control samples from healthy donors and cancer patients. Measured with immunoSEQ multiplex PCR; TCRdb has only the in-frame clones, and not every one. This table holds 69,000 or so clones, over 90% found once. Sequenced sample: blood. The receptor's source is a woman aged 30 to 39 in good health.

DNA for the CDR3: TGTGCCAGCAGCTTAGGGGGACTGATTTACTCAGAGACCCAGTACTTC. Encoded protein: CASSLGGLIYSETQYF. The V and J genes are TRBV11-2 and TRBJ2-5, with a tentative D call TRBD2 (6 bases). The CDR3 extends over 16 amino acids. With 1 base removed from V and 4 bases from J, the gap between germline ends came to 16 bases. Germline assignment: CDR1 SGHAT and CDR2 FQNNGV.